In its sample, the clone carrying this T cell receptor beta chain was seen a few times. Antigen unknown. The source of the sample is a study of cytomegalovirus exposure and HLA in healthy donors. As for the study in general: HLA-typed donors were the source of about 85 million unique TCRs, which an early data release held. Study-level points and caveats: As a later analysis showed, a missense DCLRE1C variant was linked to trimming of TCR beta V- and J-genes. Within an earlier analysis, most TCR beta V segments proved productive either about 90% or about 30% of the time. The study labeled more than 150 TCR beta chains cytomegalovirus-associated.

The PCR contained 60 Vbeta and 13 Jbeta primers. The table came from immunoSEQ multiplex PCR; TCRdb's copy has only in-frame clones and leaves some out. Of 150,000 to 200,000 clones listed, 60% to 85% are singletons. CDR1 is LNHDA and CDR2 is SQIVND in the germline V gene (reference sequence). V trimming: 2 bases; J trimming: 2 bases; junction bases outside the gene matches: 3. This CDR3 region has 16 residues. This receptor was identified in a woman in her fifties or sixties in good health and CMV-seropositive. The rearrangement joins TRBV19 to TRBJ2-6, with TRBD1 identical over 7 bases. The sample taken for sequencing was PBMCs. CDR3 sequence reads: CASSINRGAGANVLTF. The CDR3 nucleotides are TGTGCCAGTAGTATAAACAGGGGAGCTGGGGCCAACGTCCTGACTTTC. Together with reference TRBV19 and TRBJ2-6, the CDR3 gives the full variable domain: DGGITQSPKYLFRKEGQNVTLSCEQNLNHDAMYWYRQDPGQGLRLIYYSQIVNDFQKGDIAEGYSVSREKKESFPLTVTSAQKNPTAFYLCASSINRGAGANVLTFGAGSRLTVL.